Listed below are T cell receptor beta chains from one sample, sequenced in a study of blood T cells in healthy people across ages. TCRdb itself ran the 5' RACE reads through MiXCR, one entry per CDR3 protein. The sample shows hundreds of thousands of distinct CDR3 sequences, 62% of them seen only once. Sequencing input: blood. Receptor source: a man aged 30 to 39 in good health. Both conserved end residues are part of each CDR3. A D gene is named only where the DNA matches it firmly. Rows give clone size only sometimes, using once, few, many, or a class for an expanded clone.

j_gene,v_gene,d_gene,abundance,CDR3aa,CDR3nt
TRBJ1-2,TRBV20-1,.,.,CSAGILLGYGYTF,TGCAGTGCAGGAATACTACTAGGCTATGGCTACACCTTC
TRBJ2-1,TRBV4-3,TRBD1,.,CASSQDPGTGGRDEQFF,TGCGCCAGCAGCCAAGATCCCGGGACAGGGGGGAGGGATGAGCAGTTCTTC
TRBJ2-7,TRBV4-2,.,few,CASSQDRSSSYEQYF,TGTGCCAGCAGCCAAGATCGGTCCAGTTCCTACGAGCAGTACTTC
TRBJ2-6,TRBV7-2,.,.,CASSLRTASGANVLTF,TGTGCCAGCAGCCTGAGGACAGCCTCTGGGGCCAACGTCCTGACTTTC
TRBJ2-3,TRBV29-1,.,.,CSVESLGITDTQYF,TGCAGCGTTGAGAGTTTGGGTATCACAGATACGCAGTATTTT
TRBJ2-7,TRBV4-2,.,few,CASSQETGYLMSSYEQYF,TGTGCCAGCAGCCAAGAAACTGGCTACCTAATGAGCTCCTACGAGCAGTACTTC
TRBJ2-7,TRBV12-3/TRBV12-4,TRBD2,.,CASRLGTSGVYEQYF,TGTGCCAGCAGACTAGGGACTAGCGGGGTTTACGAGCAGTACTTC
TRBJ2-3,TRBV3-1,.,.,CASSQDYGGLDTQYF,TGTGCCAGCAGCCAAGATTATGGGGGGCTAGATACGCAGTATTTT
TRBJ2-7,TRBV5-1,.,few,CASSSWDTHEQYF,TGCGCCAGCAGCAGCTGGGACACCCACGAGCAGTACTTC
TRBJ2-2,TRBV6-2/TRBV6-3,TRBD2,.,CASSPTSLAGELFF,TGTGCCAGCAGTCCGACTAGCCTAGCCGGGGAGCTGTTTTTT
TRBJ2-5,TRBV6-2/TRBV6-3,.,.,CASSTLGQSPQETQYF,TGTGCCAGCAGCACGCTCGGACAGTCACCCCAAGAGACCCAGTACTTC
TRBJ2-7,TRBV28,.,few,CASSLSVLGFEYEQYF,TGTGCCAGCAGTTTATCGGTTCTGGGATTTGAGTACGAGCAGTACTTC
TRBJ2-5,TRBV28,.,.,CASSRSAGAETQYF,TGTGCCAGCAGCCGGTCAGCTGGAGCTGAGACCCAGTACTTC
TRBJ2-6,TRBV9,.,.,CASSSHIGRSGANVLTF,TGTGCCAGCAGCTCCCATATAGGGCGCTCTGGGGCCAACGTCCTGACTTTC
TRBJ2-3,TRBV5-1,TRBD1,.,CASSLTGGGTDTQYF,TGCGCCAGCAGCTTAACAGGGGGTGGCACAGATACGCAGTATTTT
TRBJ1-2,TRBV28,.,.,CASSPRGTKDDGYTF,TGTGCCAGCAGTCCCCGCGGCACAAAGGACGATGGCTACACCTTC
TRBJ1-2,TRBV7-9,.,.,CASSPQGHGGYTF,TGTGCCAGCAGCCCGCAAGGACATGGCGGCTACACCTTC
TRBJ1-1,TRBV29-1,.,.,CRVTGATNTEAFF,TGCAGGGTAACAGGTGCTACGAACACTGAAGCTTTCTTT
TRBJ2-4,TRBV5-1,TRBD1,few,CASRATGLAKNIQYF,TGCGCCAGCAGGGCGACAGGGTTGGCCAAAAACATTCAGTACTTC
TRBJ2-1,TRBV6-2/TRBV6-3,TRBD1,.,CASSRTGAGSYNEQFF,TGTGCCAGCAGTAGGACAGGGGCAGGATCCTACAATGAGCAGTTCTTC
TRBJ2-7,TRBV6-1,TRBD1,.,CASSKGYEAGGHEQYF,TGTGCCAGCAGCAAAGGGTATGAGGCAGGGGGCCACGAGCAGTACTTC
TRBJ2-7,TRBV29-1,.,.,CSVRASGSREQYF,TGCAGCGTAAGGGCGTCAGGGTCGCGTGAGCAGTACTTC
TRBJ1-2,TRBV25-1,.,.,CASYTGYGYTF,TGTGCCAGCTATACAGGCTATGGCTACACCTTC
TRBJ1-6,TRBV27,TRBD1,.,CASSLNRGSSPLHF,TGTGCCAGCAGTTTAAACAGGGGATCCTCACCCCTCCACTTT
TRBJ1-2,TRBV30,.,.,CAWSEANYGYTF,TGTGCCTGGAGTGAGGCTAACTATGGCTACACCTTC
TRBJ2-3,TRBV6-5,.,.,CASSRGVSSFTDTQYF,TGTGCCAGCAGTCGTGGCGTCAGTTCTTTCACAGATACGCAGTATTTT
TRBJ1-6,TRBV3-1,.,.,CASSLTWGDSPLHF,TGTGCCAGCAGCCTCACATGGGGGGATTCACCCCTCCACTTT
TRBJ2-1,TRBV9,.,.,CASSVVGENEQFF,TGTGCCAGCAGCGTAGTGGGGGAGAATGAGCAGTTCTTC
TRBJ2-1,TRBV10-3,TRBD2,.,CAIRPGLGGEQFF,TGTGCCATCAGACCGGGACTAGGAGGTGAGCAGTTCTTC
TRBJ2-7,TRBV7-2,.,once,CASSLAASVASYEQYF,TGTGCCAGCAGCTTAGCAGCTAGCGTAGCAAGCTACGAGCAGTACTTC
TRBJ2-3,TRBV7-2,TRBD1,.,CASSQDRISTDTQYF,TGTGCCAGCAGCCAGGACAGGATCTCCACAGATACGCAGTATTTT
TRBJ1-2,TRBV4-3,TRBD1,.,CASSQGDRGLDGYTF,TGCGCCAGCAGCCAAGGGGACAGGGGGCTTGATGGCTACACCTTC
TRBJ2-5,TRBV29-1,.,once,CSVTSEGWEQYF,TGCAGCGTTACTAGTGAGGGGTGGGAGCAGTACTTC
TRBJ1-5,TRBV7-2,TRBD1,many,CASSGDREQPQHF,TGTGCCAGCAGCGGGGACAGGGAACAGCCCCAGCATTTT
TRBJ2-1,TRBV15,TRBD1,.,CATSYRDRVSDSSYNEQFF,TGTGCCACCAGCTACCGGGACAGGGTCTCAGATAGCTCCTACAATGAGCAGTTCTTC
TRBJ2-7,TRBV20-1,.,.,CSARWQGHEQYF,TGCAGTGCTAGATGGCAGGGTCACGAGCAGTACTTC
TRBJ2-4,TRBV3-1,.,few,CASSQDDKNIQYF,TGTGCCAGCAGCCAAGATGACAAAAACATTCAGTACTTC
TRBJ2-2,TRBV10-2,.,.,CASVDGPGELFF,TGCGCCAGTGTAGATGGACCCGGGGAGCTGTTTTTT
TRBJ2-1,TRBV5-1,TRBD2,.,CASSSPYDSGVPGNEQFF,TGCGCCAGCAGCTCTCCTTATGATAGCGGGGTTCCAGGGAATGAGCAGTTCTTC
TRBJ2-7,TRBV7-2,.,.,CASSLQRRAHEQYF,TGTGCCAGCAGCTTACAAAGGCGGGCCCACGAGCAGTACTTC
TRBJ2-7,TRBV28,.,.,CASSLVASGLNEQYF,TGTGCCAGCAGTTTAGTTGCCAGCGGTTTAAACGAGCAGTACTTC
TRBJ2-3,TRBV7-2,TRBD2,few,CASSPSSGGLGTQYF,TGTGCCAGCAGCCCTTCTAGCGGGGGTCTGGGTACGCAGTATTTT
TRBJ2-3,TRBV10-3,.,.,CAISETVLRTDTQYF,TGTGCCATCAGTGAGACGGTTCTACGCACAGATACGCAGTATTTT
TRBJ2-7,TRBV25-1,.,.,CASSEGGFSYEQYF,TGTGCCAGCAGTGAGGGGGGATTTTCCTACGAGCAGTACTTC
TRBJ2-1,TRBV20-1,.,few,CSAFIIEGSEQFF,TGCAGTGCCTTCATCATAGAGGGAAGTGAGCAGTTCTTC
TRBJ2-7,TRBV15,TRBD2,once,CATGGESSYEQYF,TGTGCCACCGGGGGGGAGAGCTCCTACGAGCAGTACTTC
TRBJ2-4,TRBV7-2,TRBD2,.,CASSLGGGAVREQYF,TGTGCCAGCAGCTTAGGCGGGGGGGCCGTAAGGGAGCAGTACTTC
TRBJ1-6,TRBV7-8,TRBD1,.,CASSSSGQVLLKSPLHF,TGTGCCAGCAGCTCTTCAGGACAGGTCCTACTGAAATCACCCCTCCACTTT
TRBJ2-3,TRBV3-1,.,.,CASSPPLGRGGEDTQYF,TGTGCCAGCAGCCCCCCCCTCGGGCGGGGTGGTGAGGATACGCAGTATTTT
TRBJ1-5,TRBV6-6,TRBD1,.,CASSWGQRYSNQPQHF,TGTGCCAGCAGTTGGGGACAGAGATATAGCAATCAGCCCCAGCATTTT
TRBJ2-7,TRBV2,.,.,CASLAYEQYF,TGTGCCAGCCTGGCATACGAGCAGTACTTC
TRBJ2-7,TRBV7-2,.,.,CASSLVTSGRTTPYEQYF,TGTGCCAGCAGCTTAGTAACTTCGGGGAGGACTACGCCCTACGAGCAGTACTTC
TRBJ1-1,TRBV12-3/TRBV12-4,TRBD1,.,CASSSSWTGPNTEAFF,TGTGCCAGCAGTTCTAGCTGGACAGGCCCGAACACTGAAGCTTTCTTT
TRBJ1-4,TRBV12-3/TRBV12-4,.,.,CASSPRGLGVEKLFF,TGTGCCAGCAGCCCGAGAGGCCTTGGGGTGGAAAAACTGTTTTTT